The rows below give T cell receptor beta chains drawn from one sample of a study of T cells after posttransplantation cyclophosphamide. Assay: immunoSEQ multiplex PCR; the TCRdb copy retains only in-frame clones and omits some. This table holds about 19,000 clones, roughly 87% found once. The sample in question was PBMCs, obtained after allogeneic stem cell transplant with posttransplant cyclophosphamide. These receptors originate from a female patient between 40 and 55 years old who received an allogeneic stem cell transplant from a related donor, was CMV-positive, and had no GVHD. Certain T cells may be donor cells from the graft. Both conserved end residues are part of each CDR3. The order of the fields is V gene, D gene, clone size, J gene, CDR3 protein, CDR3 DNA. D genes are given only for firm matches. The size entry is marked missing in some rows and otherwise reads once, few, many or a size class.

V: TRBV28; D: TRBD2; size: -; J: TRBJ2-1; CDR3: CASSQTGTSGKYEQFF; DNA: TGTGCCAGCAGTCAAACCGGGACTAGCGGGAAGTATGAGCAGTTCTTC
V: TRBV5-4; D: -; size: once; J: TRBJ2-7; CDR3: CASSFERGEQYF; DNA: TGTGCCAGCAGCTTCGAGCGTGGCGAGCAGTACTTC
V: TRBV7-6; D: -; size: -; J: TRBJ2-7; CDR3: CASSLIGGTEEQYF; DNA: TGTGCCAGCAGCTTAATTGGAGGGACGGAAGAGCAGTACTTC
V: TRBV9; D: TRBD1; size: once; J: TRBJ2-1; CDR3: CASSVAGGQKQFF; DNA: TGTGCCAGCAGCGTAGCTGGGGGACAGAAGCAGTTCTTC
V: TRBV19; D: -; size: -; J: TRBJ2-1; CDR3: CASSMGTQGITSEQFF; DNA: TGTGCCAGTAGTATGGGTACCCAGGGTATTACATCCGAGCAGTTCTTC
V: TRBV5-4; D: TRBD1; size: -; J: TRBJ2-1; CDR3: CASSLDPGQGKYNEQFF; DNA: TGTGCCAGCAGCTTGGACCCTGGACAGGGAAAGTACAATGAGCAGTTCTTC
V: TRBV11-1; D: TRBD1; size: -; J: TRBJ1-2; CDR3: CASSLSLGTGVGYTF; DNA: TGTGCCAGCAGCTTAAGCCTCGGGACAGGAGTTGGCTACACCTTC
V: TRBV7-9; D: TRBD2; size: -; J: TRBJ2-7; CDR3: CASSLGASGKTFYF; DNA: TGTGCCAGCAGCTTAGGGGCTAGCGGGAAGACGTTTTACTTC
V: TRBV28; D: TRBD2; size: -; J: TRBJ2-1; CDR3: CASQTSGKINEQFF; DNA: TGTGCCAGCCAGACTAGCGGGAAGATCAATGAGCAGTTCTTC
V: TRBV15; D: -; size: few; J: TRBJ1-5; CDR3: CATSRTVGLLSSNQPQHF; DNA: TGTGCCACCAGCAGGACAGTAGGTTTGCTCTCTAGCAATCAGCCCCAGCATTTT
V: TRBV19; D: TRBD2; size: -; J: TRBJ2-7; CDR3: CASNNGGFPPYEQYF; DNA: TGTGCCAGTAACAACGGGGGGTTCCCCCCCTACGAGCAGTACTTC
V: TRBV2; D: TRBD1; size: -; J: TRBJ1-4; CDR3: CASSGRDRGEKLFF; DNA: TGTGCCAGCAGTGGTCGGGACAGGGGAGAAAAACTGTTTTTT
V: TRBV7-9; D: TRBD1; size: -; J: TRBJ1-4; CDR3: CASSRGQKGEKLFF; DNA: TGTGCCAGCAGCCGGGGACAGAAGGGGGAAAAACTGTTTTTT
V: TRBV6-5; D: TRBD1; size: -; J: TRBJ1-1; CDR3: CASSGDRGGTEAFF; DNA: TGTGCCAGCAGTGGGGACAGGGGAGGGACTGAAGCTTTCTTT
V: TRBV18; D: -; size: -; J: TRBJ2-1; CDR3: CASSTDSNYQIF; DNA: TGTGCCAGCTCAACCGACAGTAATTATCAGATCTTC
V: TRBV7-9; D: TRBD1; size: -; J: TRBJ1-2; CDR3: CASSFPRTGLNYGYTF; DNA: TGTGCCAGCAGCTTTCCCCGGACAGGGCTTAACTATGGCTACACCTTC
V: TRBV28; D: -; size: -; J: TRBJ1-2; CDR3: CASSGTGLPSYGYTF; DNA: TGTGCCAGCAGTGGTACGGGACTGCCGAGCTATGGCTACACCTTC
V: TRBV7-2; D: TRBD2; size: -; J: TRBJ2-1; CDR3: CASSLRSSGRINEQFF; DNA: TGTGCCAGCAGCTTACGATCCAGCGGGAGAATTAATGAGCAGTTCTTC
V: TRBV6-5; D: -; size: -; J: TRBJ2-5; CDR3: CASSYVVGETQYF; DNA: TGTGCCAGCAGTTACGTCGTCGGAGAGACCCAGTACTTC
V: TRBV6-5; D: TRBD1; size: -; J: TRBJ2-1; CDR3: CASSGQGAITEQFF; DNA: TGTGCCAGCAGCGGACAGGGGGCGATCACTGAGCAGTTCTTC
V: TRBV9; D: TRBD2; size: -; J: TRBJ2-5; CDR3: CASSRLAGGLQETQYF; DNA: TGTGCCAGCAGCCGACTAGCGGGAGGGCTCCAGGAGACCCAGTACTTC
V: TRBV7-2; D: TRBD2; size: once; J: TRBJ2-2; CDR3: CASSSGLAGGGELFF; DNA: TGTGCCAGCAGCTCGGGACTAGCGGGAGGCGGGGAGCTGTTTTTT
V: TRBV10-1; D: TRBD2; size: -; J: TRBJ2-1; CDR3: CASSRLAGEEQFF; DNA: TGCGCCAGCAGTCGACTAGCGGGAGAGGAGCAGTTCTTC
V: TRBV27; D: -; size: once; J: TRBJ2-1; CDR3: CASSTRGDEQFF; DNA: TGTGCCAGCAGTACCAGGGGGGATGAGCAGTTCTTC